The TCR beta chain under discussion was sequenced for a study of blood T cells in healthy people across ages. Sample-barcoded 5' priming and a J-beta primer mix drove a second PCR of 7 to 11 cycles. TCRdb re-derived calls from the 5' RACE reads in MiXCR, one entry per CDR3 protein. The sample has over 700,000 distinct CDR3 sequences, around a quarter seen once; the top ten hold 9.4%. Germline lookup yields CDR1 DFQATT and CDR2 SNEGSKA (reference sequence). The CDR3 runs 15 residues. J was trimmed by 2 bases and V by 0 bases; bases with no gene match: 5. The data were also submitted as part of a second study, on T cells of mothers and their children.

The clonotype comes from a boy under 18 in good health. The chain joins TRBV20-1 to TRBJ2-7, with 9 bases aligning to TRBD2. Sequencing used blood. CDR3 sequence (DNA): TGCAGTGCTAGAGATGTGGCTAGCGGGACCTACGAGCAGTACTTC. This sequence encodes CSARDVASGTYEQYF.